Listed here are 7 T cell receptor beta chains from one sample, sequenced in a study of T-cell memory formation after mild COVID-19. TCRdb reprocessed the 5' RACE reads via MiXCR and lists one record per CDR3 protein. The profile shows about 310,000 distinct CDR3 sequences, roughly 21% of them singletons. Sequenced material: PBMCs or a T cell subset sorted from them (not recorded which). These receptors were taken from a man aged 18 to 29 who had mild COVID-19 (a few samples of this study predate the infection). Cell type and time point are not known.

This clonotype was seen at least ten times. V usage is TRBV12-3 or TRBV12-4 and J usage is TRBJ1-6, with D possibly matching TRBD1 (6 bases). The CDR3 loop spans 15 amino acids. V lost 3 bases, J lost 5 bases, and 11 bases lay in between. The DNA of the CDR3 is TGTGCCAGCAGTTTCGGGCAGGGGAATAATTCACCCCTCCACTTT. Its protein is CASSFGQGNNSPLHF.

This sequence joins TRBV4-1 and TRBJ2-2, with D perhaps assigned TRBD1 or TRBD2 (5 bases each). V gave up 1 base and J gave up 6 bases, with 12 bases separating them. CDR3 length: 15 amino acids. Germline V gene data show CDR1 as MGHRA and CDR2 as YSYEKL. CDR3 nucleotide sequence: TGCGCCAGCAGCCAAGGTCACAGGCGGGCCGGGGAGCTGTTTTTT. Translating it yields CASSQGHRRAGELFF.

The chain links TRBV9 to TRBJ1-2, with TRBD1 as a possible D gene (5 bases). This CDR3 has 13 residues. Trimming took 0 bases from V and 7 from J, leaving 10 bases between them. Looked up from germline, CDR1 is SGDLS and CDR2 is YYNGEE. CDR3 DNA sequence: TGTGCCAGCAGCGTAGAACGGGGCGGTGGCTACACCTTC. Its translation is CASSVERGGGYTF.

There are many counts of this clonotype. The CDR3 nucleotides are TGCGCCAGCAGCTTCTCGGTGGACACAGATACGCAGTATTTT. It yields the protein CASSFSVDTDTQYF. J is TRBJ2-3 and V is TRBV5-1; D gene uncertain. CDR1 is SGHRS and CDR2 is YFSETQ in the germline V gene. The CDR3 runs 14 residues. Between the trimmed V and J ends, which lost 2 bases and 2 bases, there was a span of 9 bases.

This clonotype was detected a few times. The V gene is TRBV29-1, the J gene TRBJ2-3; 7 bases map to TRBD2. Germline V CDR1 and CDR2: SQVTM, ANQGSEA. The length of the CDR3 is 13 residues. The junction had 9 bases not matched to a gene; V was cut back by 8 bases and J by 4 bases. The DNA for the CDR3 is TGCAGCTTCGCCGGGACTAAGTCAGATACGCAGTATTTT. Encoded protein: CSFAGTKSDTQYF.

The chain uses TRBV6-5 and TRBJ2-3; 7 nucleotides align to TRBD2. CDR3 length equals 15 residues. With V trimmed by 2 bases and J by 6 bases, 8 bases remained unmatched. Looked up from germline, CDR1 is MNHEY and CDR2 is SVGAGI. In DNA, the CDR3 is TGTGCCAGCAGTTACGCGGCCCCCGGGAGGGATACGCAGTATTTT. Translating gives CASSYAAPGRDTQYF.

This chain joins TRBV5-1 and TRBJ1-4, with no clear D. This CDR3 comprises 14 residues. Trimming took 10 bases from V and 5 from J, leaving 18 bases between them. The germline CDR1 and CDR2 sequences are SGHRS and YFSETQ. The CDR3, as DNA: TGCGCCTCTACTGTGGGCCAGCAGAATGAAAAACTGTTTTTT. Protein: CASTVGQQNEKLFF.